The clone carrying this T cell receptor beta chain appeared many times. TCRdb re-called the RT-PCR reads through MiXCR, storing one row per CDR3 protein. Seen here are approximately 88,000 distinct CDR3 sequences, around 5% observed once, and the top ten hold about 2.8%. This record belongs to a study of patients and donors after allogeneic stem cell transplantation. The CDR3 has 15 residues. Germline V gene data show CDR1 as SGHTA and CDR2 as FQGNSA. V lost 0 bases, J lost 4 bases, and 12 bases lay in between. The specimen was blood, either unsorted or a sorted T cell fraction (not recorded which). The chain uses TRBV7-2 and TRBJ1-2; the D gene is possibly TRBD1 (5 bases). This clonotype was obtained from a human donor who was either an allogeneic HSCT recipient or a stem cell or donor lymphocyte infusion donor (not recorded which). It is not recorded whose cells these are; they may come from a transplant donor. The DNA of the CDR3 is TGTGCCAGCAGCTTAGCGCTTGGGGCAGGCTATGGCTACACCTTC. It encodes CASSLALGAGYGYTF. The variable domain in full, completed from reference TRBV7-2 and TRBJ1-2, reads GAGVSQSPSNKVTEKGKDVELRCDPISGHTALYWYRQSLGQGLEFLIYFQGNSAPDKSGLPSDRFSAERTGGSVSTLTIQRTQQEDSAVYLCASSLALGAGYGYTFGSGTRLTVV.